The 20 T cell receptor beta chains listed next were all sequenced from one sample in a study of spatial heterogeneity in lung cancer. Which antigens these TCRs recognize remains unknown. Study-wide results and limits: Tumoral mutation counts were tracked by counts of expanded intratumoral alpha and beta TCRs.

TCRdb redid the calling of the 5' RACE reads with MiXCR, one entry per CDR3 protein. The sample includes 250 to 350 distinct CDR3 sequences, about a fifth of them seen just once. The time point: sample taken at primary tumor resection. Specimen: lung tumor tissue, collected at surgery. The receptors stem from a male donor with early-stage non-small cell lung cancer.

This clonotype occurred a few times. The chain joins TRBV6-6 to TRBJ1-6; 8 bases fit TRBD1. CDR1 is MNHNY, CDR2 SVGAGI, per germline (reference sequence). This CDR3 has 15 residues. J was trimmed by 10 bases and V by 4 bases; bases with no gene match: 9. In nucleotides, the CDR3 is TGTGCCAGCAGTTCCCGGACAGGGCCGAGATCACCCCTCCACTTT. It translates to CASSSRTGPRSPLHF.

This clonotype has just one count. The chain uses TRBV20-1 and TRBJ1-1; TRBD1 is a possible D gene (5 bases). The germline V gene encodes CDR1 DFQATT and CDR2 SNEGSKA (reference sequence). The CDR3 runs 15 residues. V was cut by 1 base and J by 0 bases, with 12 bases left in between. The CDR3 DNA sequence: TGCAGTGCTAGAGTACCGGGGCACTTGAACACTGAAGCTTTCTTT. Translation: CSARVPGHLNTEAFF.

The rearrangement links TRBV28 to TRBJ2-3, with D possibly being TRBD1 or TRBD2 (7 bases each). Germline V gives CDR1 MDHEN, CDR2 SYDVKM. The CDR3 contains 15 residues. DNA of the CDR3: TGTGAAAGAAGGGGGCGAGCGGGACTGAGAGATACGCAGTATTTT. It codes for CERRGRAGLRDTQYF.

The CDR3 here is CSAPMQGEDQKKHF. The CDR3 region has the DNA TGCAGTGCGCCCATGCAGGGAGAGGATCAGAAAAAGCATTTT. The V gene is TRBV20-1, the J gene TRBJ1-5; weak D call: TRBD1 (5 bases). V shed 6 bases and J shed 14 bases, with 26 bases lying between them. Germline V gives CDR1 DFQATT, CDR2 SNEGSKA (reference sequence). The CDR3 covers 14 residues.

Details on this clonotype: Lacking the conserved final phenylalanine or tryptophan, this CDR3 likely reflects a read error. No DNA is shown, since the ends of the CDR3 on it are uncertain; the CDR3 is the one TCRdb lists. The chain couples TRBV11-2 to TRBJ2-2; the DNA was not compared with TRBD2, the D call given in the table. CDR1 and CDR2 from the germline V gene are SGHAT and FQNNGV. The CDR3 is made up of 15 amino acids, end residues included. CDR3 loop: CASSSASIKTGELVG.

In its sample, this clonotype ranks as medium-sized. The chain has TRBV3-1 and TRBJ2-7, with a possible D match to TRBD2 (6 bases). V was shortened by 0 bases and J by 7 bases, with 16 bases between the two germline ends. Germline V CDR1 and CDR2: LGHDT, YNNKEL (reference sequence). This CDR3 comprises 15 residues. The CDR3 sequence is CASSQDFQEEGEQYF. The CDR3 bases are TGTGCCAGCAGCCAAGATTTCCAGGAGGAGGGGGAGCAGTACTTC.

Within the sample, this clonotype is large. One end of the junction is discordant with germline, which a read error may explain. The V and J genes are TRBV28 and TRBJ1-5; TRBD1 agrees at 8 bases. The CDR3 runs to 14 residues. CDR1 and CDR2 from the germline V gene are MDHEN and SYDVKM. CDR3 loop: CASSHGQGKQPQHF. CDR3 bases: TGTGCCAGCAGTCACGGACAGGGCAAGCAGCCCCAGCATTTT.

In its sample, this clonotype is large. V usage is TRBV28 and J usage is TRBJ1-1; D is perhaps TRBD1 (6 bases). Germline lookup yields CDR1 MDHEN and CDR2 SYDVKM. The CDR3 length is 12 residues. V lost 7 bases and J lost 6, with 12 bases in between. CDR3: CASNTGFSEAFF. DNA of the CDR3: TGTGCCAGCAATACAGGGTTTTCTGAAGCTTTCTTT.

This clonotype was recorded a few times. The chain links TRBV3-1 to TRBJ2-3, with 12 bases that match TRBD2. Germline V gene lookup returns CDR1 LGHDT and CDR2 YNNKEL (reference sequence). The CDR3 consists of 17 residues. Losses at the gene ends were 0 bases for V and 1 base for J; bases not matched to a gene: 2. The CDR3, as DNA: TGTGCCAGCAGCCAAGAACTAGCGGGGGGCGGCACAGATACGCAGTATTTT. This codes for CASSQELAGGGTDTQYF.

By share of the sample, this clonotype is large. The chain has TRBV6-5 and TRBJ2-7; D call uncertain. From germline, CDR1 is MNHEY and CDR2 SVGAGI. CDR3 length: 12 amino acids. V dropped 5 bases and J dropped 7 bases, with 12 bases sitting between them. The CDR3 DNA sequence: TGTGCCAGCAGTGGACCGGTGGGTGAGCAGTACTTC. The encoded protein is CASSGPVGEQYF.

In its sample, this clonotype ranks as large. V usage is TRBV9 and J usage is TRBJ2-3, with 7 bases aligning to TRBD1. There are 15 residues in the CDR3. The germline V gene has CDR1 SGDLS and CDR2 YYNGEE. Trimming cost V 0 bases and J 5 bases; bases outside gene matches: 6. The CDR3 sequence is CASSVGQGWGDTQYF. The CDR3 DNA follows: TGTGCCAGCAGCGTAGGACAGGGTTGGGGAGATACGCAGTATTTT.

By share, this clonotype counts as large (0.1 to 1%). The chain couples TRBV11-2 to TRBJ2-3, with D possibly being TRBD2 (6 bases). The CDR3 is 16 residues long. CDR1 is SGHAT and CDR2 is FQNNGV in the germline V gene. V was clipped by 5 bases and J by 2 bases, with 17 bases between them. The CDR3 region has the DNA TGTGCCAGCAGCAATTCACCCGCGGGGAACACAGATACGCAGTATTTT. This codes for CASSNSPAGNTDTQYF.

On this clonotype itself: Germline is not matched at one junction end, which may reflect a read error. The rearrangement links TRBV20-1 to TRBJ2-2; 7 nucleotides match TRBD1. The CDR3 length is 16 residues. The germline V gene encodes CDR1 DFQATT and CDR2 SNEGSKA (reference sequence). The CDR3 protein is CSARVPGHLNTGELGF. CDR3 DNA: TGCAGTGCTAGAGTACCGGGGCACTTGAACACAGGGGAGCTGGGGTTT.

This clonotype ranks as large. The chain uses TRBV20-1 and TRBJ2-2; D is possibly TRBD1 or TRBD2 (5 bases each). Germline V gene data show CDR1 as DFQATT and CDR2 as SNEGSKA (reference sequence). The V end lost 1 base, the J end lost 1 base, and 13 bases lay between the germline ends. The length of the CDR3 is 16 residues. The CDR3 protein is CSARVPGHLNTGELFF. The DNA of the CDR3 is TGCAGTGCTAGAGTACCGGGGCACTTGAACACCGGGGAGCTGTTTTTT.

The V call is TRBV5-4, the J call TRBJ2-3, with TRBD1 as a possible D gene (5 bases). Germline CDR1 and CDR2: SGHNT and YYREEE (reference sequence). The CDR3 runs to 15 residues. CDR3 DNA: TGTAAAAAAAGCTCTGGGGCCCTAGAGGTTGATACGCAGTATTTT. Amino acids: CKKSSGALEVDTQYF. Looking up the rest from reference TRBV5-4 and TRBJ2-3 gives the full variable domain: ETGVTQSPTHLIKTRGQQVTLRCSSQSGHNTVSWYQQALGQGPQFIFQYYREEENGRGNFPPRFSGLQFPNYSSELNVNALELDDSALYLCKKSSGALEVDTQYFGPGTRLTVL.

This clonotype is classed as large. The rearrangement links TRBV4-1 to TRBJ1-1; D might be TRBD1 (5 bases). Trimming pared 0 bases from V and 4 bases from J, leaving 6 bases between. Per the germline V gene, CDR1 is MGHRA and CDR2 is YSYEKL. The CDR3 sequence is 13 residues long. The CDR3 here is CASSQEGLTEAFF. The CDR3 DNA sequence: TGCGCCAGCAGCCAAGAGGGACTCACTGAAGCTTTCTTT.

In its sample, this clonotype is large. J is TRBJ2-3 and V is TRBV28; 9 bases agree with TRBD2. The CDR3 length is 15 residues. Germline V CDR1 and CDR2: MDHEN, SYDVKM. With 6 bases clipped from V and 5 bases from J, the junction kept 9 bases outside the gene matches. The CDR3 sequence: CASRGLAGLRDTQYF. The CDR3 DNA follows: TGTGCCAGCAGGGGTCTAGCGGGACTTAGAGATACGCAGTATTTT.

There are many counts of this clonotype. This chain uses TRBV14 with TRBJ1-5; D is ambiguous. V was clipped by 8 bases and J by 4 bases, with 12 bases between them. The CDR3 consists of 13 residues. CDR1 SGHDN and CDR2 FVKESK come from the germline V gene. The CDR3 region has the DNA TGTGCCAGCTCAGTGGACGGGAATCAGCCCCAGCATTTT. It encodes CASSVDGNQPQHF.

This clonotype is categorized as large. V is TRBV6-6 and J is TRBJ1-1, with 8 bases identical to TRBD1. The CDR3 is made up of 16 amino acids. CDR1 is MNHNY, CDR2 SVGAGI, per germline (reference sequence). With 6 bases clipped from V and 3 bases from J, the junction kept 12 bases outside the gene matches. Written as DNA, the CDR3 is TGTGCCAGCAGACTTGGACAGGGAGGATTCGACACTGAAGCTTTCTTT. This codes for CASRLGQGGFDTEAFF.

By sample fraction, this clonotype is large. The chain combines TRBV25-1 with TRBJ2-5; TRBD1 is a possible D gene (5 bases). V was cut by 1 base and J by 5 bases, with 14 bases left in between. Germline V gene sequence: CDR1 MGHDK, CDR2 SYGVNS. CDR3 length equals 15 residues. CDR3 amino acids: CASSESGRAMETQYF. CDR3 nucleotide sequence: TGTGCCAGCAGTGAATCGGGCAGGGCTATGGAGACCCAGTACTTC.